The 30 T cell receptor beta chains given below trace back to one sample, sequenced in a study of response to subunit inactivated influenza vaccine. TCRdb itself ran the RT-PCR reads through MiXCR, one entry per CDR3 protein. Of hundreds of thousands of distinct CDR3 sequences listed, 14% are singletons. Sample: PBMCs from blood, taken around 14 days before vaccination. Receptors were obtained from a man aged 50 to 59 who received an inactivated influenza vaccine.

This clonotype occurred a few times. This sequence joins TRBV4-2 and TRBJ2-1; a weak D match, TRBD2 (5 bases). Germline V gives CDR1 LGHNA, CDR2 YNFKEQ. The length of the CDR3 is 13 residues. The V end was cut by 4 bases, the J end by 5 bases, with 9 bases between. The CDR3 region has the DNA TGTGCCAGCAGCCGGGCGGGCGACAATGAGCAGTTCTTC. Translated: CASSRAGDNEQFF.

This clonotype was observed a handful of times. The chain couples TRBV7-9 to TRBJ1-1; perhaps TRBD1 as D (6 bases). The CDR3 is 14 residues long. Germline CDR1 reads SEHNR; CDR2 reads FQNEAQ (reference sequence). V was clipped by 3 bases and J by 1 base, with 9 bases between them. The CDR3 region is CASSLGTTNTEAFF. CDR3 DNA: TGTGCCAGCAGCTTGGGGACAACGAACACTGAAGCTTTCTTT.

The chain recombines TRBV5-1 with TRBJ2-5; TRBD2 matches 9 bases. The CDR3 extends over 15 amino acids. The germline V gene has CDR1 SGHRS and CDR2 YFSETQ. Trimming cost V 5 bases and J 1 base; bases outside gene matches: 6. The CDR3 DNA is TGCGCCAGCAGGGCGACTAGCGGTCCCCAAGAGACCCAGTACTTC. It codes for CASRATSGPQETQYF.

V gene TRBV3-1 combines with J gene TRBJ2-2; 9 bases are a match to TRBD2. The ends lost 2 bases at V and 7 bases at J; junction bases unmatched: 8. Germline V CDR1 and CDR2: LGHDT, YNNKEL (reference sequence). This CDR3 is 16 amino acids long. The CDR3 DNA sequence: TGTGCCAGCAGCCAATCCCCTAGCGGGGTCAACGGGGAGCTGTTTTTT. Residues: CASSQSPSGVNGELFF.

This clonotype turned up a few times. The chain uses TRBV5-1 and TRBJ2-2; maybe TRBD1 (6 bases). The CDR3 runs 15 residues. CDR1 and CDR2 (germline): SGHRS, YFSETQ. Trimming pared 3 bases from V and 4 bases from J, leaving 13 bases between. The CDR3 DNA sequence: TGCGCCAGCAGCTACAGGGCCGACAGCACCGGGGAGCTGTTTTTT. Residues: CASSYRADSTGELFF.

This clonotype showed up just a few times. The rearrangement joins TRBV19 to TRBJ2-2; D ambiguous. V dropped 2 bases and J dropped 2 bases, with 12 bases sitting between them. Germline CDR1 is LNHDA and CDR2 is SQIVND (reference sequence). There are 16 residues in the CDR3. CDR3 bases: TGTGCCAGTAGTATACTTAGGCAGACTAACACCGGGGAGCTGTTTTTT. This translates into CASSILRQTNTGELFF. The variable domain in full, with the rest retrieved from reference TRBV19 and TRBJ2-2, is DGGITQSPKYLFRKEGQNVTLSCEQNLNHDAMYWYRQDPGQGLRLIYYSQIVNDFQKGDIAEGYSVSREKKESFPLTVTSAQKNPTAFYLCASSILRQTNTGELFFGEGSRLTVL.

This sequence joins TRBV15 and TRBJ2-1; a weak D match, TRBD2 (5 bases). This CDR3 has 14 amino acids. Germline V lookup: CDR1 LNHNV, CDR2 YYDKDF (reference sequence). V was clipped by 8 bases and J by 0 bases, with 11 bases between them. The CDR3 sequence is CATAADSSYNEQFF. CDR3 coding DNA: TGTGCCACCGCAGCGGATAGCTCCTACAATGAGCAGTTCTTC.

This clonotype occurred a few times. Here the CDR3 DNA reads TGTGCCATCAGTGGGACTAGCGGGAGATACACCGGGGAGCTGTTTTTT. Its translation: CAISGTSGRYTGELFF. V and J are TRBV10-3 and TRBJ2-2; 13 bases are shared with TRBD2. Germline CDR1 is ENHRY and CDR2 is SYGVKD. The CDR3 is 16 amino acids. The ends lost 4 bases at V and 3 bases at J; junction bases unmatched: 2.

This clonotype was counted many times. V is TRBV5-5 and J is TRBJ1-2, with 7 bases matching TRBD1. V was clipped by 4 bases and J by 1 base; unmatched bases: 4. Germline V CDR1 and CDR2: SGHKS, YYEKEE (reference sequence). The CDR3 has 14 residues. CDR3 DNA sequence: TGTGCCAGCAGCCAGGACAGGCTTAACTATGGCTACACCTTC. Translating it yields CASSQDRLNYGYTF.

The chain uses TRBV6-1 and TRBJ2-3, with 11 bases fitting TRBD2. CDR3 length: 15 amino acids. The germline gives CDR1 MNHNS, CDR2 SASEGT. The V gene end was trimmed by 0 bases and the J gene end by 5 bases; junction bases not matched to a gene: 1. DNA of the CDR3: TGTGCCAGCAGTGAAGCGGGACTAGCGGTAGATACGCAGTATTTT. As protein: CASSEAGLAVDTQYF.

For the CDR3, the DNA is TGCAGTGCTGAAGATCCAGCGGGGAGATTGGAGACCCAGTACTTC. As protein: CSAEDPAGRLETQYF. The chain links TRBV20-1 to TRBJ2-5, with 7 bases fitting TRBD2. V trimming: 5 bases; J trimming: 5 bases; junction bases outside the gene matches: 14. CDR1 and CDR2 from the germline V gene are DFQATT and SNEGSKA (reference sequence). This CDR3 region has 15 residues.

This chain uses TRBV10-3 with TRBJ2-7; either TRBD1 or TRBD2 may supply D (5 bases each). V shed 5 bases and J shed 1 base, with 12 bases lying between them. Germline loops: CDR1 ENHRY, CDR2 SYGVKD. This CDR3 contains 14 residues. The CDR3 spells CAISHRDRSYEQYF. CDR3 nucleotides: TGTGCCATCAGTCACCGGGACCGGTCCTACGAGCAGTACTTC.

This clonotype was observed many times. At one of its ends the junction is not consistent with the germline gene, which may arise from a read error. The rearrangement joins TRBV5-1 to TRBJ2-2; no clear D. The CDR3 has 13 amino acids. Germline V gene sequence: CDR1 SGHRS, CDR2 YFSETQ. The CDR3 loop reads CASSLQNTGELFF. CDR3 bases: TGTGCCAGCAGTTTACAGAACACCGGGGAGCTGTTTTTT.

The chain is built from TRBV5-1 and TRBJ1-2, with TRBD1 matching 9 bases. Germline V gives CDR1 SGHRS, CDR2 YFSETQ. The CDR3 consists of 13 residues. Unmatched junction bases numbered 5, after V lost 3 bases and J lost 8 bases. CDR3 loop: CASSSTGGLGYTF. In DNA form, the CDR3 reads TGCGCCAGCAGCTCAACAGGGGGCCTCGGCTACACCTTC.

This chain joins TRBV25-1 and TRBJ2-2, with 8 bases lining up with TRBD1. V trimming: 3 bases; J trimming: 4 bases; junction bases outside the gene matches: 7. CDR1 and CDR2 (germline): MGHDK, SYGVNS. The CDR3 covers 16 residues. CDR3 DNA: TGTGCCAGCAGTGACTCCGGGACAGGCGCCACCGGGGAGCTGTTTTTT. It codes for CASSDSGTGATGELFF.

As for this clonotype: The conserved phenylalanine or tryptophan is not found at the CDR3 terminus, so this likely reflects a read error. The chain couples TRBV4-1 to TRBJ2-1; 7 nucleotides line up with TRBD2. The junction had 5 bases not matched to a gene; V was cut back by 4 bases and J by 2 bases. There are 15 residues in the CDR3. Germline CDR1 MGHRA, CDR2 YSYEKL. The CDR3 here is CASSLSGNAYNEQFL. DNA for the CDR3: TGCGCCAGCAGCCTAAGCGGGAACGCCTACAATGAGCAGTTCCTC.

The chain employs TRBV4-3 and TRBJ1-3; D unclear. The ends were cut back, 1 base at V and 0 bases at J, with 10 bases in the middle. This CDR3 has 16 residues. CDR1 and CDR2 (germline): LGHNA, YSLEER. Here the CDR3 DNA reads TGCGCCAGCAGCCAAGGAAGCCAGCACTCTGGAAACACCATATATTTT. Translation gives CASSQGSQHSGNTIYF.

This clonotype was seen more than once but under ten times. This sequence joins TRBV11-2 and TRBJ1-2; TRBD1 matches at 7 bases. Per the germline V gene, CDR1 is SGHAT and CDR2 is FQNNGV. With 4 bases clipped from V and 4 bases from J, the junction kept 21 bases outside the gene matches. The CDR3 spans 19 residues. CDR3 sequence (DNA): TGTGCCAGCAGCTCCTACGGTTGGACAGGACGTCGGCGAACCTATGGCTACACCTTC. Amino acid sequence: CASSSYGWTGRRRTYGYTF.

A few counts support this clonotype. The chain has TRBV4-2 and TRBJ2-1, with 11 bases that match TRBD1. The CDR3 extends over 16 amino acids. With V trimmed by 1 base and J by 8 bases, 7 bases remained unmatched. Germline V gives CDR1 LGHNA, CDR2 YNFKEQ. CDR3 in DNA: TGTGCCAGCAGCCAAGTACCGGGACAGGGGGTCCATGAGCAGTTCTTC. Protein: CASSQVPGQGVHEQFF.

In its sample, this clonotype was seen many times. The V and J genes are TRBV25-1 and TRBJ2-1; 13 bases line up with TRBD2. With 7 bases clipped from V and 4 bases from J, the junction kept 19 bases outside the gene matches. Germline V gene sequence: CDR1 MGHDK, CDR2 SYGVNS. The CDR3 totals 20 residues. The CDR3 sequence is CASTGPPGTSGTPAYNEQFF. CDR3 sequence (DNA): TGTGCCAGCACCGGACCCCCAGGGACTAGCGGGACCCCCGCGTACAATGAGCAGTTCTTC.

This clonotype was picked up a small number of times. CDR3 amino acids: CATSDLRTSGSYNEQFF. The DNA of the CDR3 is TGTGCCACCAGTGATCTTAGGACTAGCGGGTCCTACAATGAGCAGTTCTTC. The V gene is TRBV24-1, the J gene TRBJ2-1, with TRBD2 identical over 11 bases. Per the germline V gene, CDR1 is KGHDR and CDR2 is SFDVKD. The CDR3 has 17 residues. V trimming: 3 bases; J trimming: 1 base; junction bases outside the gene matches: 4.

The chain links TRBV2 to TRBJ2-1; D perhaps matches TRBD2 (5 bases). The CDR3 totals 10 residues. The germline gives CDR1 SNHLY, CDR2 FYNNEI. V lost 7 bases to trimming and J lost 14 bases, with 12 bases between them. DNA of the CDR3: TGTGCCAGCAAACTGGACGGGGAGTTCTTC. Its translation: CASKLDGEFF.

The chain employs TRBV12-3 or TRBV12-4 and TRBJ2-3; 8 positions agree with TRBD1. The V segment lost 2 bases and the J segment 0 bases; nucleotides outside the gene matches: 7. The CDR3 loop spans 17 amino acids. CDR3 nucleotide sequence: TGTGCCAGCAGTTTACCAGGGGGCTGGGGGAGCACAGATACGCAGTATTTT. Its translation: CASSLPGGWGSTDTQYF.

This clonotype was seen a few times. This chain connects TRBV6-1 to TRBJ2-5; tentatively, D is TRBD1 (5 bases). The V end lost 5 bases, the J end lost 5 bases, and 18 bases lay between the germline ends. This CDR3 comprises 15 residues. Germline values: CDR1 MNHNS, CDR2 SASEGT. The CDR3 spells CASSRGVGASETQYF. The CDR3 coding sequence is TGTGCCAGCAGTCGCGGTGTAGGGGCGTCGGAGACCCAGTACTTC.

This clonotype came up a few times. The J gene is TRBJ1-5, the V gene TRBV12-3 or TRBV12-4, with unresolved D. V was clipped by 5 bases and J by 2 bases, with 10 bases between them. The CDR3 covers 14 residues. As DNA, the CDR3 is TGTGCCAGCAGTCTCAATGCGGGCAATCAGCCCCAGCATTTT. As protein: CASSLNAGNQPQHF.

The chain employs TRBV7-9 and TRBJ2-1; TRBD1 matches 9 bases. Unmatched junction bases numbered 6, after V lost 1 base and J lost 8 bases. This CDR3 is built from 15 residues. The germline V gene has CDR1 SEHNR and CDR2 FQNEAQ (reference sequence). The CDR3 region is CASSLVGDRAYEQFF. The CDR3 DNA is TGTGCCAGCAGCTTAGTTGGGGACAGGGCGTATGAGCAGTTCTTC.

This clonotype was found many times. The V call is TRBV27, the J call TRBJ1-2, with TRBD1 matching over 8 bases. Germline V gives CDR1 MNHEY, CDR2 SMNVEV (reference sequence). The CDR3 is made up of 13 amino acids. Germline trimming cut 2 bases from V and 8 bases from J; bases unmatched to any gene: 4. The CDR3 spells CASSLVQGAGYTF. The CDR3 DNA follows: TGTGCCAGCAGTTTAGTGCAGGGGGCAGGCTACACCTTC.

The V call is TRBV12-3 or TRBV12-4, the J call TRBJ1-2; D may be TRBD1 (5 bases). The CDR3 totals 15 residues. The ends were cut back, 3 bases at V and 8 bases at J, with 19 bases in the middle. CDR3 coding DNA: TGTGCCAGCAGTTTGGGGCGATATCGGCTGAGGGGCTACACCTTC. Translated, it gives CASSLGRYRLRGYTF.

The chain couples TRBV4-3 to TRBJ2-1, with 9 bases that match TRBD2. CDR3 length: 15 amino acids. The trim removed 5 bases at V and 4 bases at J, leaving 6 bases unmatched. Germline lookup yields CDR1 LGHNA and CDR2 YSLEER. The CDR3 is CASSTGTSRYNEQFF. The CDR3, as DNA: TGCGCCAGCAGCACAGGGACTAGCCGGTACAATGAGCAGTTCTTC.

This rearrangement joins TRBV27 to TRBJ1-2; D is undetermined. Germline V lookup: CDR1 MNHEY, CDR2 SMNVEV (reference sequence). The CDR3 runs to 13 residues. V shed 6 bases and J shed 4 bases, with 12 bases lying between them. The CDR3 DNA is TGTGCCAGCAGGAATTCGGACGCCTATGGCTACACCTTC. It specifies CASRNSDAYGYTF.